This section outlines one TCR beta chain sequence together with its context. The CDR3 has 16 amino acids. In germline, CDR1 is LNHNV, CDR2 YYDKDF (reference sequence). Trimming took off 8 bases at V and 1 base at J, with 15 bases between the two ends. The sample is drawn from a study of T cell changes during pregnancy in multiple sclerosis. The method was immunoSEQ multiplex PCR; TCRdb's version includes in-frame clones alone and lacks a portion of them. The sample shows tens of thousands of clones, 91% of them seen only once. Sequenced here: CD4+ T cells from peripheral blood mononuclear cells, sampled after pregnancy. The chain recombines TRBV15 with TRBJ1-6; the D gene is possibly TRBD1 (5 bases). The TCR comes from a female donor in good health, enrolled as a control in a pregnancy study. CDR3 in amino acids: CATSGGGNSYNSPLHF. The CDR3 DNA reads TGTGCCACCTCCGGGGGGGGGAATTCCTATAATTCACCCCTCCACTTT.